One and the same sample provided the 23 T cell receptor beta chains below, sequenced in a study of human T cells and chemical hapten exposure. One entry per CDR3 protein results from TCRdb running MiXCR on the 5' RACE reads. The sample contains about 140,000 distinct CDR3 sequences, roughly 4.1% of which appear only once. Sequencing started from total RNA isolated from unfractionated whole blood. The receptors here all came from a female donor in good health.

This clonotype has a count of ten or more. The junction shows a germline mismatch at one end, possibly a read error. The V gene is TRBV5-1, the J gene TRBJ2-7, with a possible D match to TRBD2 (5 bases). The CDR3 runs 12 residues. Germline values: CDR1 SGHRS, CDR2 YFSETQ. The CDR3 bases are TGCGCCAGCAGCGTCCCGGACGCTTCGAGGGACTTC. It encodes CASSVPDASRDF.

This clonotype has a count of ten or more. CDR3 nucleotides: TGTGCCAGCAGCTATCGTTGGGGGCGCAGTGAAAAACTGTTTTTT. As protein: CASSYRWGRSEKLFF. The chain couples TRBV5-6 to TRBJ1-4, with a weak D call TRBD1 (6 bases). Germline CDR1 is SGHDT and CDR2 is YYEEEE. The V end lost 3 bases, the J end lost 7 bases, and 16 bases lay between the germline ends. This CDR3 is 15 amino acids long.

At least ten counts were recorded for this clonotype. The chain links TRBV27 to TRBJ1-3, with D perhaps matching TRBD1 (5 bases). CDR3 length: 15 amino acids. The germline CDR1 and CDR2 sequences are MNHEY and SMNVEV (reference sequence). Trimming removed 6 bases from V and 0 bases from J, with 12 bases in between. The CDR3 reads CASRSRGSSGNTIYF. CDR3 DNA sequence: TGTGCCAGCAGGAGTAGGGGTAGCTCTGGAAACACCATATATTTT.

The sample holds a few counts of this clonotype. The V and J genes are TRBV11-3 and TRBJ2-2, with 9 positions matching TRBD1. Germline trimming cut 3 bases from V and 7 bases from J; bases unmatched to any gene: 9. CDR1 SGHNT and CDR2 YENEEA come from the germline V gene. This CDR3 spans 16 amino acids. The CDR3 coding sequence is TGTGCCAGCAGCTTTGCCGGGACAGGGAGACTCGGGGAGCTGTTTTTT. This encodes CASSFAGTGRLGELFF.

This clonotype was counted at least ten times. This chain uses TRBV7-2 with TRBJ2-7; TRBD2 matches at 7 bases. Per the germline V gene, CDR1 is SGHTA and CDR2 is FQGNSA. The V segment lost 1 base and the J segment 2 bases; nucleotides outside the gene matches: 8. The CDR3 extends over 16 amino acids. Here the CDR3 DNA reads TGTGCCAGCAGCTTAGGGGCCCCCGGGGGGACCTACGAGCAGTACTTC. Protein product: CASSLGAPGGTYEQYF.

This chain connects TRBV12-3 or TRBV12-4 to TRBJ2-7, with 8 bases lining up with TRBD1. The CDR3 is 15 amino acids. After removal of 2 bases from V and 0 bases from J, the junction contained 3 bases not matched to a gene. In DNA form, the CDR3 reads TGTGCCAGCAGTTTATTCAGGGGGCACTCCTACGAGCAGTACTTC. It translates to CASSLFRGHSYEQYF.

Ten or more counts support this clonotype. This sequence joins TRBV5-1 and TRBJ1-6, with TRBD1 as a possible D gene (6 bases). The CDR3 covers 17 residues. With 2 bases removed from V and 7 bases from J, the gap between germline ends came to 19 bases. CDR1 SGHRS and CDR2 YFSETQ come from the germline V gene. The DNA for the CDR3 is TGCGCCAGCAGCTTCTCCGGGACACGGACGAACAATTCACCCCTCCACTTT. Amino acid sequence: CASSFSGTRTNNSPLHF. The whole variable domain, filled in from reference TRBV5-1 and TRBJ1-6, reads KAGVTQTPRYLIKTRGQQVTLSCSPISGHRSVSWYQQTPGQGLQFLFEYFSETQRNKGNFPGRFSGRQFSNSRSEMNVSTLELGDSALYLCASSFSGTRTNNSPLHFGNGTRLTVT.

In this sample, this clonotype turned up many times. This chain connects TRBV12-3 or TRBV12-4 to TRBJ1-1; D might be TRBD1 (5 bases). The V end lost 3 bases, the J end lost 3 bases, and 8 bases lay between the germline ends. The CDR3 runs 13 residues. CDR3 nucleotides: TGTGCCAGCAGTTTCTCCAGGGACACTGAAGCTTTCTTT. Amino acid sequence: CASSFSRDTEAFF.

This clonotype came up many times. The chain couples TRBV9 to TRBJ1-3; 9 bases are shared with TRBD1. V dropped 0 bases and J dropped 0; count of bases not matched to a gene: 1. This CDR3 is 16 amino acids long. Germline V gene data show CDR1 as SGDLS and CDR2 as YYNGEE. The CDR3 region has the DNA TGTGCCAGCAGCGTAGCGGGACAGGGCTCTGGAAACACCATATATTTT. Protein product: CASSVAGQGSGNTIYF.

At least ten counts were recorded for this clonotype. The chain is built from TRBV7-8 and TRBJ1-1; D unclear. V lost 2 bases to trimming and J lost 2 bases, with 9 bases between them. CDR3 length equals 14 residues. Germline V gives CDR1 SGHVS, CDR2 FQNEAQ. The CDR3 sequence: CASSLMKANTEAFF. The CDR3 nucleotides read TGTGCCAGCAGCTTAATGAAGGCTAACACTGAAGCTTTCTTT.

Many counts were recorded for this clonotype. The rearrangement uses TRBV5-8 and TRBJ1-4; the match to TRBD1 covers 7 bases. V gave up 0 bases and J gave up 0 bases; unmatched junction bases: 2. This CDR3 comprises 16 residues. Per germline, CDR1 SGHTS and CDR2 YDEGEE. DNA of the CDR3: TGTGCCAGCAGCTTGGGAGGGACAGCAACTAATGAAAAACTGTTTTTT. Encoded protein: CASSLGGTATNEKLFF.

In this sample, this clonotype turned up many times. The rearrangement links TRBV2 to TRBJ2-3, with D perhaps matching TRBD2 (5 bases). Germline V gives CDR1 SNHLY, CDR2 FYNNEI. V lost 8 bases and J 3 bases, leaving 12 bases between the germline ends. This CDR3 has 13 amino acids. Here the CDR3 DNA reads TGTGCCAGCCATACTACTAGAACAGATACGCAGTATTTT. Translating it yields CASHTTRTDTQYF.

This clonotype was recorded at least ten times. V gene TRBV7-9 combines with J gene TRBJ1-4, with 8 positions matching TRBD1. After removal of 5 bases from V and 5 bases from J, the junction contained 13 bases not matched to a gene. This CDR3 is built from 17 residues. The germline CDR1 and CDR2 sequences are SEHNR and FQNEAQ (reference sequence). Here the CDR3 DNA reads TGTGCCAGCAGCCTGCCGACAGGGGATGGGAGCAATGAAAAACTGTTTTTT. Its translation is CASSLPTGDGSNEKLFF.

This clonotype was seen many times. J is TRBJ2-3 and V is TRBV4-1, with 8 bases fitting TRBD1. V was pared by 4 bases and J by 2 bases, with 11 bases of the junction left unmatched. Germline assignment: CDR1 MGHRA and CDR2 YSYEKL. CDR3 length: 17 amino acids. In nucleotides, the CDR3 is TGCGCCAGCAGCCCCCCCTGGGACAGGCTGTACACAGATACGCAGTATTTT. This gives the protein CASSPPWDRLYTDTQYF.

This clonotype was counted at least ten times. The chain joins TRBV12-3 or TRBV12-4 to TRBJ1-1; D remains ambiguous. V shed 10 bases and J shed 6 bases, with 15 bases lying between them. This CDR3 has 12 residues. The CDR3 here is CATRTTQAEAFF. CDR3 sequence (DNA): TGTGCCACCAGAACGACTCAGGCTGAAGCTTTCTTT.

This clonotype was seen ten or more times. The V call is TRBV27, the J call TRBJ1-6; 9 positions agree with TRBD1. The trim removed 5 bases at V and 6 bases at J, leaving 5 bases unmatched. Germline CDR1 MNHEY, CDR2 SMNVEV (reference sequence). The CDR3 runs 15 residues. The CDR3 DNA sequence: TGTGCCAGCAGTCTCTCACAGGGGGCTAATTCACCCCTCCACTTT. Its translation is CASSLSQGANSPLHF.

This clonotype was counted many times. The chain combines TRBV12-3 or TRBV12-4 with TRBJ2-7; 8 positions match TRBD2. The CDR3 covers 17 residues. The ends lost 6 bases at V and 5 bases at J; junction bases unmatched: 18. The CDR3 coding sequence is TGTGCCAGCAGACCCCCCTTGGGACTAGTAGGATTCCACGAGCAGTACTTC. Protein product: CASRPPLGLVGFHEQYF.

In this sample, this clonotype turned up many times. The chain carries TRBV12-5 and TRBJ1-1, with D uncertain. The CDR3 runs 12 residues. Trimming took 1 base from V and 2 from J, leaving 2 bases between them. Germline V gives CDR1 LGHNT, CDR2 FRNRAP. CDR3 amino acids: CASGLENTEAFF. The CDR3 DNA follows: TGTGCTAGTGGTTTGGAAAACACTGAAGCTTTCTTT.

The table lists this clonotype with many counts. The V gene is TRBV6-2 or TRBV6-3, the J gene TRBJ1-5; D might be TRBD1 (5 bases). The germline gives CDR1 MNHEY, CDR2 SVGEGT. The CDR3 sequence is 13 residues long. V dropped 8 bases and J dropped 3 bases, with 11 bases sitting between them. The CDR3 sequence: CASGGKFNQPQHF. The CDR3 nucleotides read TGTGCCAGCGGGGGTAAGTTCAATCAGCCCCAGCATTTT.

This clonotype was recorded many times. The chain employs TRBV29-1 and TRBJ2-5, with D unclear. Between the trimmed V and J ends, which lost 7 bases and 2 bases, there was a span of 8 bases. The CDR3 contains 11 residues. Germline lookup yields CDR1 SQVTM and CDR2 ANQGSEA. Here the CDR3 reads CSGGLQETQYF. In DNA form, the CDR3 reads TGCAGCGGGGGTCTACAAGAGACCCAGTACTTC.

This clonotype was observed many times. The rearrangement joins TRBV5-5 to TRBJ1-5, with TRBD1 as a possible D gene (6 bases). The germline V and J ends were trimmed by 3 bases and 7 bases, with 17 bases remaining between them. Per germline, CDR1 SGHKS and CDR2 YYEKEE (reference sequence). This CDR3 is 15 amino acids long. CDR3 in DNA: TGTGCCAGCAGCTGGGCTCTGGGGGCGAGGCAGCCCCAGCATTTT. Its translation: CASSWALGARQPQHF.

In its sample, this clonotype was seen a few times. One base away lies a much larger clone, so this may be a sequencing read error. V usage is TRBV3-1 and J usage is TRBJ1-2, with 8 bases aligning to TRBD1. Germline V CDR1 and CDR2: LGHDT, YNNKEL (reference sequence). V dropped 3 bases and J dropped 5; count of bases not matched to a gene: 2. The CDR3 consists of 13 residues. The CDR3 DNA sequence: TGTGCCAGCAGCCAGCGGACAGGGTATGGCTACACCTTC. This sequence encodes CASSQRTGYGYTF. Using reference TRBV3-1 and TRBJ1-2 for the parts outside the CDR3, the full variable domain is DTAVSQTPKYLVTQMGNDKSIKCEQNLGHDTMYWYKQDSKKFLKIMFSYNNKELIINETVPNRFSPKSPDKAHLNLHINSLELGDSAVYFCASSQRTGYGYTFGSGTRLTVV.

This clonotype has only a few counts. Here the CDR3 reads CASSYGRWTEAFF. As DNA, the CDR3 is TGTGCCAGCAGTTACGGTAGATGGACTGAAGCTTTCTTT. The V call is TRBV6-2 or TRBV6-3, the J call TRBJ1-1; no clear D. Trimming took 2 bases from V and 5 from J, leaving 9 bases between them. The germline gives CDR1 MNHEY, CDR2 SVGEGT. The CDR3 has 13 residues.